These 20 T cell receptor beta chains share one sample of origin, sequenced in a study of blood T cell repertoires in COVID-19. Produced via immunoSEQ multiplex PCR; TCRdb's table is partial and in-frame only. Altogether fewer than 250,000 clones are present, approximately 86% being singletons, with the ten largest covering around 2.7%. Sequencing was performed on peripheral blood. The receptors here all came from a man aged 55 to 69 with acute or convalescent COVID-19.

The chain is built from TRBV7-3 and TRBJ2-7, with D perhaps matching TRBD1 (5 bases). From germline, CDR1 is SGHTA and CDR2 FQGTGA. CDR3 length: 13 residues. The germline V and J ends were trimmed by 5 bases and 0 bases, with 8 bases remaining between them. CDR3 residues: CASSADSSYEQYF. CDR3 coding DNA: TGTGCCAGCAGCGCTGACAGCTCCTACGAGCAGTACTTC.

The CDR3 loop is CASSVEVDLSGIVAEAFF. CDR3 bases: TGTGCCAGCAGCGTAGAAGTGGATCTTTCAGGGATTGTAGCTGAAGCTTTCTTT. The rearrangement uses TRBV9 and TRBJ1-1; weak D call: TRBD1 (5 bases). CDR3 length equals 18 residues. Looked up from germline, CDR1 is SGDLS and CDR2 is YYNGEE. V lost 0 bases, J lost 6 bases, and 24 bases lay in between.

This sequence joins TRBV19 and TRBJ1-5, with TRBD1 identical over 8 bases. The CDR3 length is 17 residues. J lost 4 bases, V lost 10 bases, and 18 bases had no gene match. CDR1 is LNHDA and CDR2 is SQIVND in the germline V gene (reference sequence). The CDR3 DNA sequence: TGTGCCACCGCAGAGAGAAGGACAGGGACGAAAAATCAGCCCCAGCATTTT. It encodes CATAERRTGTKNQPQHF.

The chain combines TRBV3-1 (or the pseudogene TRBV3-2) with TRBJ1-1; possible D gene TRBD1, 5 bases. The CDR3 covers 14 residues. Trimming left V 1 base short and J 3 bases short, with 9 bases between. Germline V lookup: CDR1 LGHDT, CDR2 YNNKEL (reference sequence). The CDR3 is CASSQGARDTEAFF. The CDR3 region has the DNA TGTGCCAGCAGCCAAGGGGCCAGGGACACTGAAGCTTTCTTT.

The V and J genes are TRBV15 and TRBJ2-1; D is possibly TRBD2 (6 bases). CDR1 and CDR2 (germline): LNHNV, YYDKDF (reference sequence). The CDR3 covers 18 residues. The V end lost 2 bases, the J end lost 1 base, and 18 bases lay between the germline ends. The CDR3 nucleotides are TGTGCCACCAGCAGATGGGGAGGAGTGGGGGGTTCCTACAATGAGCAGTTCTTC. Protein product: CATSRWGGVGGSYNEQFF.

The rearrangement joins TRBV5-1 to TRBJ2-3; 8 bases map to TRBD2. Germline CDR1 SGHRS, CDR2 YFSETQ. V gave up 3 bases and J gave up 2 bases; unmatched junction bases: 11. The CDR3 runs to 17 residues. The DNA of the CDR3 is TGCGCCAGCAGCTCCCTCCGCGGCGGGGGGTCCACAGATACGCAGTATTTT. Translating gives CASSSLRGGGSTDTQYF.

This chain uses TRBV25-1 with TRBJ1-4; 9 positions agree with TRBD1. Looked up from germline, CDR1 is MGHDK and CDR2 is SYGVNS. Trimming removed 5 bases from V and 0 bases from J; junction bases left unmatched: 7. CDR3 length: 17 amino acids. CDR3 sequence (DNA): TGTGCCAGCAGTTCCCGGGACAGGGTCGCAACTAATGAAAAACTGTTTTTT. It is translated as CASSSRDRVATNEKLFF. The whole variable domain, remainder taken from reference TRBV25-1 and TRBJ1-4, is EADIYQTPRYLVIGTGKKITLECSQTMGHDKMYWYQQDPGMELHLIHYSYGVNSTEKGDLSSESTVSRIRTEHFPLTLESARPSHTSQYLCASSSRDRVATNEKLFFGSGTQLSVL.

The J gene is TRBJ1-2, the V gene TRBV5-1, with 7 positions matching TRBD1. This CDR3 is built from 14 residues. V shed 2 bases and J 8 bases; nucleotides not matched to a gene: 9. The germline V gene has CDR1 SGHRS and CDR2 YFSETQ. CDR3 sequence reads: CASSLQGRFEGYTF. Here the CDR3 DNA reads TGCGCCAGCAGCTTACAGGGGCGGTTTGAAGGCTACACCTTC.

This chain's CDR3 is CASSYSTGLGTGELFF. The DNA for the CDR3 is TGTGCCAGCAGTTACTCGACAGGCCTGGGCACCGGGGAGCTGTTTTTT. The chain is built from TRBV6-2 or TRBV6-3 and TRBJ2-2; D possibly corresponds to TRBD1 (6 bases). CDR1 is MNHEY, CDR2 SVGEGT, per germline. The CDR3 contains 16 residues. Trimming stripped 0 bases from V and 4 bases from J, with 12 bases between.

The rearrangement links TRBV7-2 to TRBJ2-2, with D perhaps TRBD2 (7 bases). Germline V gene sequence: CDR1 SGHTA, CDR2 FQGNSA. CDR3 length equals 19 residues. Trimming stripped 1 base from V and 1 base from J, with 19 bases between. The DNA of the CDR3 is TGTGCCAGCAGCTTAGTATGGTTCCGCGGGGGCAGGAACACCGGGGAGCTGTTTTTT. Protein: CASSLVWFRGGRNTGELFF.

This clone has just a few counts. The V gene is TRBV19, the J gene TRBJ2-1, with D possibly matching TRBD1 (5 bases). CDR1 is LNHDA, CDR2 SQIVND, per germline (reference sequence). This CDR3 has 15 residues. With 6 bases removed from V and 0 bases from J, the gap between germline ends came to 12 bases. CDR3 protein: CASRSTGISYNEQFF. CDR3 in DNA: TGTGCCAGTAGATCCACAGGAATCTCCTACAATGAGCAGTTCTTC. The variable domain in full, completed from reference TRBV19 and TRBJ2-1, reads DGGITQSPKYLFRKEGQNVTLSCEQNLNHDAMYWYRQDPGQGLRLIYYSQIVNDFQKGDIAEGYSVSREKKESFPLTVTSAQKNPTAFYLCASRSTGISYNEQFFGPGTRLTVL.

This clone was seen only a few times. The V and J genes are TRBV7-9 and TRBJ1-6; D remains ambiguous. CDR1 and CDR2 from the germline V gene are SEHNR and FQNEAQ (reference sequence). The CDR3 has 14 residues. V shed 3 bases and J shed 2 bases, with 5 bases lying between them. CDR3 sequence (DNA): TGTGCCAGCAGCTTCCAGACCTATAATTCACCCCTCCACTTT. Translation gives CASSFQTYNSPLHF.

The gene calls are TRBV11-2 and TRBJ2-3; 12 bases align to TRBD2. Trimming took 5 bases from V and 0 from J; bases not matched to a gene: 6. Germline V gives CDR1 SGHAT, CDR2 FQNNGV. There are 17 residues in the CDR3. The CDR3 nucleotides read TGTGCCAGCAGCCAGACTAGCGGGGGAACTAGCACAGATACGCAGTATTTT. Protein product: CASSQTSGGTSTDTQYF.

The table lists this clone with a count of one. V is TRBV7-9 and J is TRBJ1-2; 9 nucleotides line up with TRBD1. CDR1 SEHNR and CDR2 FQNEAQ come from the germline V gene (reference sequence). Trimming at V came to 4 bases and at J to 0 bases, leaving 3 bases not matched to a gene. This CDR3 region has 15 residues. The CDR3 region is CASSSQGAANYGYTF. In nucleotides, the CDR3 is TGTGCCAGCAGCTCACAGGGGGCCGCTAACTATGGCTACACCTTC.

The chain uses TRBV6-5 and TRBJ2-7; D not resolved. This CDR3 is built from 14 residues. The V end lost 6 bases, the J end lost 3 bases, and 15 bases lay between the germline ends. CDR1 is MNHEY and CDR2 is SVGAGI in the germline V gene. CDR3 protein: CASRQRSRLYEQYF. The CDR3 bases are TGTGCCAGCAGGCAGAGGTCCCGGCTCTACGAGCAGTACTTC.

V usage is TRBV21-1 and J usage is TRBJ1-5; the D call in the table, TRBD1, was not verified against the DNA. TRBV21-1 is marked as a pseudogene. This CDR3 is 16 amino acids long. The CDR3 here is CASSAWGPGGNQPQHF. The CDR3 coding sequence is TGTGCCAGCAGCGCCTGGGGGCCTGGAGGCAATCAGCCCCAGCATTTT.

The chain has TRBV7-2 and TRBJ2-3; 9 nucleotides align to TRBD1. J was trimmed by 6 bases and V by 5 bases; bases with no gene match: 6. The CDR3 totals 14 residues. Germline-derived CDR1 and CDR2 are SGHTA and FQGNSA. CDR3 in DNA: TGTGCCAGCAGCACGGGACAGGGAACGGATACGCAGTATTTT. Its protein is CASSTGQGTDTQYF.

This clone was detected a few times. The chain carries TRBV19 and TRBJ2-1; maybe TRBD2 (5 bases). Trimming left V 1 base short and J 0 bases short, with 7 bases between. This CDR3 is 15 amino acids long. Germline loops: CDR1 LNHDA, CDR2 SQIVND (reference sequence). CDR3 amino acids: CASSIAGSSYNEQFF. The CDR3 DNA is TGTGCCAGTAGTATAGCGGGGAGCTCCTACAATGAGCAGTTCTTC.

This chain links TRBV27 with TRBJ2-5; 15 positions agree with TRBD2. This CDR3 is 18 amino acids long. CDR1 is MNHEY, CDR2 SMNVEV, per germline (reference sequence). Germline trimming cut 6 bases from V and 5 bases from J; bases unmatched to any gene: 13. CDR3: CASSRNPGLAGGTETQYF. Written as DNA, the CDR3 is TGTGCCAGCAGCCGTAATCCGGGACTAGCGGGGGGTACGGAGACCCAGTACTTC.

This clone occurred many times. This chain connects TRBV25-1 to TRBJ1-1; D not resolved. Germline V lookup: CDR1 MGHDK, CDR2 SYGVNS. V was trimmed by 1 base and J by 5 bases, leaving 14 bases between them. The CDR3 is 15 residues long. CDR3 sequence reads: CASSEFSGKRTEAFF. CDR3 nucleotide sequence: TGTGCCAGCAGTGAATTTTCAGGAAAAAGGACTGAAGCTTTCTTT.